The TCR beta chain described here comes from a study of shared clonotypes between healthy human individuals. Findings of the study overall: Sharing across a handful of donors was seen in around 5% of naive CD4 clonotypes.

On this clone itself: Antigen specificity is unknown.

This CDR3 contains 16 residues. Deletions cut 1 base from V and 5 bases from J, with 15 bases between. Germline V lookup: CDR1 SEHNR, CDR2 FQNEAQ (reference sequence). Each sample came from a Caucasian adult donor living in Nashville, Tennessee. Replicate PCRs for sorted subsets used roughly 200 ng DNA; this equaled tens of thousands of T cell genomes. The method was immunoSEQ multiplex PCR; TCRdb's version includes in-frame clones alone and lacks a portion of them. The profile shows 2 million to 3 million clones, 85% to 95% of them singletons. The source of this sequence is a man younger than 35 in good health. Material for sequencing was naive CD4+ T cells sorted from blood. As for subset: CD45RA+ positively selected. The chain joins TRBV7-9 to TRBJ2-1, with D uncertain. CDR3 nucleotides: TGTGCCAGCAGCTTAGTGCCTGCGCTACAAAACAATGAGCAGTTCTTC. This codes for CASSLVPALQNNEQFF.